This paragraph reports one T cell receptor (beta chain). No antigen is known for it. Nothing much larger sits one base from this clone, and base qualities are not available. The source of the sample is a study of shared clonotypes between healthy human individuals (dated by TCRdb to 2020 to 2021). With regard to the full study: The cohort comprised a couple of women and three men aged 18 to 49 years. Per donor, three plates each were used for CD4 naive and CD4 memory, two for CD8 naive, and one for CD8 memory. Blood TCR repertoires of roughly five healthy adults were deeply sequenced to estimate repertoire size and the extent of clonotype sharing between individuals. Libraries were prepared and TCR repertoires were sequenced by different laboratories using diverse techniques, in order to increase sequencing depth and limit assay-specific biases. Each donor's leukapheresis produced roughly between roughly 0.85 and 10 billion PBMCs. Points the paper makes about the study in general: Naive subsets generally had larger estimated clonotype richness than memory subsets did. Sampling was limited to blood, and TCR repertoires in tissue likely differ from TCR repertoires in blood. Higher generation probabilities were observed for clonotypes shared by all four sorted-subset donors than for non-shared clonotypes. Even with the large sequencing depth, rarefaction of the sorted-subset datasets indicated that sequencing was incomplete. Pairwise subsampling led to the expectation that sequencing depth would affect the degree of clonotype sharing among donors. Across a few donors, roughly 5.1% of naive CD4, 3.5% of naive CD8, around 2.5% of memory CD4, and 0.3% to 0.45% of memory CD8 clonotypes were shared. The small number of donors limited the genetic and exposure-history diversity represented.

Using the deep immunoSEQ assay, TCR CDR3 regions were amplified from genomic DNA by multiplex PCR. For each cell subset, the extracted genomic DNA was distributed evenly across all wells of several immunoSEQ 96-well plates, and each plate served as one replicate. For sorted subsets, about 0.2 ug genomic DNA, equal to tens of thousands of T cell genomes, was loaded into each replicate PCR. Purified libraries were quantified with a Qubit 3.0 fluorometer, sized on a Bioanalyzer 2100, and re-quantified with the KAPA Library Quantification kit. Every immunoSEQ 96-well plate was sequenced on a dedicated single-read 150-cycle Illumina NextSeq 550 flow cell. For the original study's pipeline: Because only junctional sequences without quality scores were contained in the immunoSEQ output, filtering matching that applied to full-length reads could not be performed. Sequences were annotated with PyIR, a Python wrapper for IgBLAST v1.9, and V/J genes and CDR3 were assigned using IMGT germline references. Any read was removed if the V/J assignment was weak (E-value above 1e-6), the CDR3 was missing, or the read contained stop codons, out-of-frame junctions, or ambiguous translated residues. V3J clonotypes were defined as sequences sharing the same inferred V gene, J gene, and CDR3 amino acid sequence. Percentage overlap between repertoires was computed as shared unique clonotypes divided by the size of the smaller repertoire. Three approaches were used to assess repertoire richness: RTK rarefaction, the Chao1 estimator, and Recon v2.1 estimates of unobserved clonotypes. OLGA was used to compute generation probabilities for all TCRbeta clonotypes that the gDNA method yielded from a few donors. TCRdb mirrors the immuneACCESS table, restricted to in-frame sequences. Some clones are absent from its copies; in checked studies, under half trace to an unresolved V gene, and the reason for the others is unknown. Clone size and V and J calls were adopted from that table, with D and trimming inferred from the DNA. Here the sample has around 650,000 clones; roughly 95% occur a single time. Less than 0.13% of the sample goes to the ten largest clones.

For the CD8 naive samples, CD45RO-negative cells were positively selected for CCR7, yielding a CD45RA+CCR7+ population from which TemRA cells were excluded. The donors were healthy, HIV-negative adults with no recently reported acute infections or vaccinations. Every donor was a Caucasian adult living in Nashville, Tennessee, USA. Blood was obtained by leukapheresis, after which PBMCs were separated by Ficoll-Histopaque density gradient centrifugation and cryopreserved in liquid nitrogen vapor phase. Purity and quantity of every magnetically sorted T cell population were checked by analytical flow cytometry. From each sorted fraction, genomic DNA was isolated and quantified by UV absorbance on a Nanodrop 2000c. The germline V gene (reference sequence) supplies CDR1 LNHDA and CDR2 SQIVND. The CDR3 runs 14 amino acids, cysteine and phenylalanine included. Left in the record is the CDR3 DNA by itself, 42 bases read in frame from the first base. The junction carries 16 bases between V and J, which are trimmed by 5 bases and 5 bases respectively.

The chain is made from TRBV19 and TRBJ2-7; TRBD2 is perhaps the D gene, given 6 matching bases. This receptor was taken from a woman in her twenties or thirties in good health. The specimen sequenced was naive CD8+ T cells sorted from blood. According to the study, the label for this sample's cell subset or site signals: CD45RA+CCR7+. CDR3 protein: CASSPTRHIDEQYF. In nucleotide form, the sequence is TGTGCCAGTAGTCCGACTAGGCATATCGACGAGCAGTACTTC.